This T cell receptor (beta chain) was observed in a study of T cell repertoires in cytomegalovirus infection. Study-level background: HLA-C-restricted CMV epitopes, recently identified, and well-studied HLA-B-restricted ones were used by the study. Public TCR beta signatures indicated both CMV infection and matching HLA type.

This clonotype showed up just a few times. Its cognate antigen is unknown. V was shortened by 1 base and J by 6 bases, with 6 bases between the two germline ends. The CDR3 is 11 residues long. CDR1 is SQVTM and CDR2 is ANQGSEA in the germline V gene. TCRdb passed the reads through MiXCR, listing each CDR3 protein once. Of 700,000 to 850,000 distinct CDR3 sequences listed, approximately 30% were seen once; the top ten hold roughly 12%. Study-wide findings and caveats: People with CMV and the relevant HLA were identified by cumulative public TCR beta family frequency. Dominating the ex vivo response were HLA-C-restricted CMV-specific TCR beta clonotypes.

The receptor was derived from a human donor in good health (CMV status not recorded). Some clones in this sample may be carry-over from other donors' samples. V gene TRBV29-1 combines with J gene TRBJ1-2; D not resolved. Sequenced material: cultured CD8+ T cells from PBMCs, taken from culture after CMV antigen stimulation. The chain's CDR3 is CSVEGWHGYTF. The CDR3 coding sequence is TGCAGCGTTGAAGGGTGGCATGGCTACACCTTC.